One sample yielded the 8 T cell receptor beta chains listed below, sequenced in a study of blood T cell repertoires in COVID-19. Assay: immunoSEQ multiplex PCR; the TCRdb copy retains only in-frame clones and omits some. Here the sample spans about 160,000 clones, around 93% being singletons. Sequencing was performed on peripheral blood. These receptors were obtained from a woman between 45 and 65 years old with acute or convalescent COVID-19.

This chain connects TRBV7-2 to TRBJ2-1, with a weak D call TRBD1 (6 bases). The V end lost 8 bases, the J end lost 0 bases, and 14 bases lay between the germline ends. The CDR3 sequence is 15 residues long. Germline V gives CDR1 SGHTA, CDR2 FQGNSA. In DNA form, the CDR3 reads TGTGCCAGCTTACCCAGGGGTACCTCCTACAATGAGCAGTTCTTC. This gives the protein CASLPRGTSYNEQFF.

This CDR3 is CASSQEAGTDYQETQYF. The DNA for the CDR3 is TGTGCCAGCAGCCAAGAAGCCGGGACAGATTACCAAGAGACCCAGTACTTC. V usage is TRBV14 and J usage is TRBJ2-5; 7 bases are a match to TRBD1. The CDR3 loop spans 17 amino acids. V gave up 0 bases and J gave up 0 bases; unmatched junction bases: 7. Germline CDR1 is SGHDN and CDR2 is FVKESK.

J is TRBJ1-3 and V is TRBV28; TRBD1 is a possible D gene (5 bases). The CDR3 runs to 12 residues. Germline CDR1 is MDHEN and CDR2 is SYDVKM. Trimming left V 5 bases short and J 9 bases short, with 11 bases between. The CDR3 protein is CASSLSGSTIYF. The CDR3, as DNA: TGTGCCAGCAGTCTGTCAGGGTCCACCATATATTTT.

The chain is built from TRBV24-1 and TRBJ1-2; TRBD1 aligns across 9 bases. Unmatched junction bases numbered 11, after V lost 2 bases and J lost 8 bases. The CDR3 extends over 16 amino acids. Germline V gene sequence: CDR1 KGHDR, CDR2 SFDVKD. CDR3 residues: CATSDSLKQGAEGYTF. CDR3 bases: TGTGCCACCAGTGATTCGCTTAAACAGGGGGCAGAAGGCTACACCTTC.

The chain couples TRBV25-1 to TRBJ2-7; 10 nucleotides align to TRBD1. The ends lost 1 base at V and 4 bases at J; junction bases unmatched: 4. The CDR3 totals 15 residues. Germline-derived CDR1 and CDR2 are MGHDK and SYGVNS. The DNA for the CDR3 is TGTGCCAGCAGTGAATTTGGACAGGGGGGGTACGAGCAGTACTTC. As protein: CASSEFGQGGYEQYF.

V is TRBV21-1 and J is TRBJ2-4; no DNA check was done on the table's D call, TRBD2. TRBV21-1 is classified as a pseudogene. The CDR3 runs 15 residues. The DNA for the CDR3 is TGTGCCAGCAGCACTCGGTCAGCGGTCAAAAACATTCAGTACTTC. Translated: CASSTRSAVKNIQYF.

This clone occurred once. DNA for the CDR3: TGTGCCAGCAGTTTTGGGGGGTTGAATGAGCAGTTCTTC. Amino acids: CASSFGGLNEQFF. The chain carries TRBV6-6 and TRBJ2-1, with a possible D match to TRBD2 (6 bases). V was clipped by 4 bases and J by 7 bases, with 11 bases between them. CDR1 and CDR2 (germline): MNHNY, SVGAGI (reference sequence). The CDR3 length is 13 residues.

The chain joins TRBV7-9 to TRBJ2-3; D possibly corresponds to TRBD1 (6 bases). Germline V CDR1 and CDR2: SEHNR, FQNEAQ (reference sequence). Trimming removed 11 bases from V and 2 bases from J, with 14 bases in between. The CDR3 contains 13 residues. The CDR3 protein is CASLQGNTDTQYF. CDR3 DNA sequence: TGTGCCTCATTACAGGGCAACACAGATACGCAGTATTTT.